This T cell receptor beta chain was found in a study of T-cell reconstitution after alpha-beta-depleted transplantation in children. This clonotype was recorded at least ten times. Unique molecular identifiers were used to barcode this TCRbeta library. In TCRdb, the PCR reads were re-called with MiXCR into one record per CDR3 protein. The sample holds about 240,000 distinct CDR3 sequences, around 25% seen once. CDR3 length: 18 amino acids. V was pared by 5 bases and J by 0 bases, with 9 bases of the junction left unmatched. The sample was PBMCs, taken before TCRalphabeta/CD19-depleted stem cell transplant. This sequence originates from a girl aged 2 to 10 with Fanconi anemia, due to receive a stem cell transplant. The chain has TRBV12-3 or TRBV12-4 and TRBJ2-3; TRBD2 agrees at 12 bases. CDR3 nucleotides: TGTGCCAGCAGTACGCGACTAGCGGGGGTGACTAGCACAGATACGCAGTATTTT. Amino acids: CASSTRLAGVTSTDTQYF.